This is a list of T cell receptor beta chains from one sample in a study of blood T cell repertoires in COVID-19. Only in-frame clones appear in the TCRdb table, and some are missing; sequencing was by immunoSEQ multiplex PCR. The profile covers approximately 500,000 clones, with roughly 90% appearing a single time and approximately 1.8% taken by the ten largest. Sequenced material: PBMCs or T cells enriched from blood (not recorded which). These TCRs come from a woman in her thirties or forties who had recovered from COVID-19. Both conserved end residues are part of each CDR3. D genes are given only for firm matches. Clone size is not always given. Where it is, it says once, few, many or a class for expanded clones.

TRBV3-1/TRBV3-2	TRBD2	TRBJ2-7	NA	TGTGCCAGCACCCCGACTAGCGGGACCCACGAGCAGTACTTC	CASTPTSGTHEQYF
TRBV14	NA	TRBJ1-1	NA	TGTGCCAGCAGCCAAGATCTACCGGGCGGGACTGAAGCTTTCTTT	CASSQDLPGGTEAFF
TRBV2	NA	TRBJ1-5	NA	TGTGCCAGCAGCCCCCACCCGGGACACACATATAGCAATCAGCCCCAGCATTTT	CASSPHPGHTYSNQPQHF
TRBV3-1/TRBV3-2	TRBD1	TRBJ1-2	NA	TGTGCCAGCAGCCACAGAGGGGGACAGAACTATGGCTACACCTTC	CASSHRGGQNYGYTF
TRBV6-5	NA	TRBJ2-7	NA	TGTGCCAGCAGCGCAACAGGGTCCGGCGAGCAGTACTTC	CASSATGSGEQYF
TRBV10-1	NA	TRBJ2-7	NA	TGCGCCAGCAGTGCCATTCTCGGGACTTCCAACTCCGAGCAGTACTTC	CASSAILGTSNSEQYF
TRBV7-2	NA	TRBJ2-7	NA	TGTGCCAGCAGCTTAGCGAGGTTAGGGACTGGGGCCTACGAGCAGTACTTC	CASSLARLGTGAYEQYF
TRBV6-4	TRBD1	TRBJ1-1	NA	TGTGCCAGCAAGGATACCGGGACAGCAAACACTGAAGCTTTCTTT	CASKDTGTANTEAFF
TRBV7-9	NA	TRBJ1-4	NA	TGTGCCAGCAGCCCCCGGAATGAAAAACTGTTTTTT	CASSPRNEKLFF
TRBV27	NA	TRBJ2-7	NA	TGTGCCAGCAGTTTATCGGGGGGGCCCTCCTACGAGCAGTACTTC	CASSLSGGPSYEQYF
TRBV7-2	TRBD1	TRBJ1-2	once	TGTGCCAGCAGCTCGAGTGGGGACAGGGTCTACTATGGCTACACCTTC	CASSSSGDRVYYGYTF
TRBV27	NA	TRBJ2-3	NA	TGTGCCAGCAGTGGGCTCGAAGATACGCAGTATTTT	CASSGLEDTQYF
TRBV5-1	TRBD1	TRBJ1-6	NA	TGCGCCAGCAGCTTGGAAGGGGGCGATTCACCCCTCCACTTT	CASSLEGGDSPLHF
TRBV7-2	NA	TRBJ1-5	NA	TGTGCCAGCAGCGTCACAGGAATAAGTCAGCCCCAGCATTTT	CASSVTGISQPQHF
TRBV19	NA	TRBJ1-2	NA	TGTGCCAGTAGTGCGCGACAGGTTGTCTATGGCTACACCTTC	CASSARQVVYGYTF
TRBV5-6	NA	TRBJ2-7	NA	TGTGCCAGCAGCACTACTTTCCAGGGTCGAGAGCAGTACTTC	CASSTTFQGREQYF
TRBV4-1	NA	TRBJ2-2	few	TGCGCCAGCAGCCAAGATGGGCGACAGACCGGGGAGCTGTTTTTT	CASSQDGRQTGELFF
TRBV30	NA	TRBJ2-2	NA	TGTGCCTGGAGGGAGTGGCGGGAGCTGTTTTTT	CAWREWRELFF
TRBV27	TRBD1	TRBJ1-1	NA	TGTGCCAGCAGTAGGGGGACAGGGGACACTGAAGCTTTCTTT	CASSRGTGDTEAFF
TRBV5-6	NA	TRBJ1-4	NA	TGTGCCAGCAGCTCGGGGGGCTCTAATGAAAAACTGTTTTTT	CASSSGGSNEKLFF
TRBV14	NA	TRBJ1-2	NA	TGTGCCAGCAGCCAAGATCGAAGCCCCTATGGCTACACCTTC	CASSQDRSPYGYTF
TRBV19	NA	TRBJ1-2	once	TGTGCCAGTAGTATTGTAATGCTAGCTAACTATGGCTACACCTTC	CASSIVMLANYGYTF
TRBV5-6	NA	TRBJ2-4	NA	TGTGCCAGCAGCTTGGACAGGCTTAACATTCAGTACTTC	CASSLDRLNIQYF
TRBV7-9	NA	TRBJ1-1	few	TGTGCCAGCAGCTTAAATTGGCAAAACACTGAAGCTTTCTTT	CASSLNWQNTEAFF
TRBV4-1	TRBD2	TRBJ2-3	NA	TGCGCCAGCAGCCTGGCCCTAACTAGCGGGCACACAGATACGCAGTATTTT	CASSLALTSGHTDTQYF
TRBV27	TRBD1	TRBJ1-6	NA	TGTGCCAGCAGTTCCGGGACAGGGTTTTTTTCACCCCTCCACTTT	CASSSGTGFFSPLHF
TRBV29-1	NA	TRBJ1-1	once	TGCAGCGCACTAACCGGGGGGCACATGAACACTGAAGCTTTCTTT	CSALTGGHMNTEAFF
TRBV7-9	NA	TRBJ1-4	NA	TGTGCCAGCAGTACTACGGGTCGCATACCCCTCTTTAATGAAAAACTGTTTTTT	CASSTTGRIPLFNEKLFF
TRBV2	TRBD2	TRBJ2-3	NA	TGTGCCAGCAGGCGGGAGGGCCTGTGGGATACGCAGTATTTT	CASRREGLWDTQYF
TRBV3-1/TRBV3-2	NA	TRBJ2-2	NA	TGTGCCAGCAGCCCACGCGGCGCTGTTACCGGGGAGCTGTTTTTT	CASSPRGAVTGELFF